A single sample is the source of the 10 T cell receptor beta chains below, sequenced in a study of early T cells in non-severe SARS-CoV-2 infection. A single record per CDR3 protein comes from TCRdb applying MiXCR to the 5' RACE reads. This sample has tens of thousands of distinct CDR3 sequences; about 3.9% occur once, and the top ten carry over 8%. The sample was whole blood. All receptors come from an adult who was a healthcare worker with PCR-confirmed SARS-CoV-2 infection or an uninfected control (not recorded which).

This clonotype was counted ten times or more. This sequence joins TRBV12-3 or TRBV12-4 and TRBJ2-1; 11 bases map to TRBD2. The CDR3 sequence is 13 residues long. Trimming cost V 6 bases and J 8 bases; bases outside gene matches: 3. The CDR3 region is CASRGLAVHEQFF. For the CDR3, the DNA is TGTGCCAGCAGGGGACTAGCGGTCCATGAGCAGTTCTTC.

This clonotype was detected many times. The gene calls are TRBV20-1 and TRBJ2-7, with unresolved D. Germline values: CDR1 DFQATT, CDR2 SNEGSKA (reference sequence). The length of the CDR3 is 10 residues. V was clipped by 2 bases and J by 6 bases, with 5 bases between them. CDR3 DNA sequence: TGCAGTGCTAGACAGGTCGAGCAGTACTTC. Translated: CSARQVEQYF.

This sequence joins TRBV11-2 and TRBJ2-2, with 8 bases matching TRBD1. The CDR3 runs 15 residues. CDR1 and CDR2 from the germline V gene are SGHAT and FQNNGV. Trimming cost V 5 bases and J 9 bases; bases outside gene matches: 11. The CDR3 loop is CASSPRGQGHRELFF. In DNA, the CDR3 is TGTGCCAGCAGCCCTAGAGGACAGGGCCACCGGGAGCTGTTTTTT.

This clonotype was counted between two and nine times. The chain couples TRBV7-2 to TRBJ2-3; D is uncertain. With 2 bases removed from V and 6 bases from J, the gap between germline ends came to 12 bases. CDR1 is SGHTA and CDR2 is FQGNSA in the germline V gene. CDR3 length equals 14 residues. CDR3 in amino acids: CASSLLGPVDTQYF. The CDR3 DNA reads as TGTGCCAGCAGCTTACTAGGACCTGTTGATACGCAGTATTTT.

In its sample, this clonotype is medium-sized (0.01 to 0.1%). The V call is TRBV6-1, the J call TRBJ1-5; possibly TRBD1 for D (5 bases). The length of the CDR3 is 17 residues. In germline, CDR1 is MNHNS, CDR2 SASEGT. V was pared by 4 bases and J by 0 bases, with 16 bases between. CDR3 in DNA: TGTGCCAGCAGTGTCAGGGCCGGGGGTTATAGCAATCAGCCCCAGCATTTT. It specifies CASSVRAGGYSNQPQHF.

This clonotype was detected many times. The chain has TRBV7-9 and TRBJ1-2, with 8 bases identical to TRBD1. The CDR3 runs 17 residues. Germline V gene sequence: CDR1 SEHNR, CDR2 FQNEAQ (reference sequence). V trimming: 7 bases; J trimming: 4 bases; junction bases outside the gene matches: 17. The CDR3 loop is CASTEPRAGGGSYGYTF. As DNA, the CDR3 is TGTGCCAGCACCGAACCGCGTGCAGGGGGCGGTAGCTATGGCTACACCTTC.

There are many counts of this clonotype. The rearrangement links TRBV11-3 to TRBJ2-2; 12 bases align to TRBD2. Germline CDR1 is SGHNT and CDR2 is YENEEA. The V and J ends lost 5 bases and 0 bases, in that order; junction bases with no gene match: 7. There are 18 residues in the CDR3. Written as DNA, the CDR3 is TGTGCCAGCAGCGTAAGGACTAGCGGGAATACGAACACCGGGGAGCTGTTTTTT. It is translated as CASSVRTSGNTNTGELFF.

This clonotype appeared many times. CDR3: CATGRPNTGELFF. The CDR3 region has the DNA TGTGCCACAGGACGGCCTAACACCGGGGAGCTGTTTTTT. V gene TRBV24-1 combines with J gene TRBJ2-2; D is unclear. The CDR3 contains 13 residues. From germline, CDR1 is KGHDR and CDR2 SFDVKD. With 10 bases removed from V and 2 bases from J, the gap between germline ends came to 10 bases.

This clonotype came up many times. This chain links TRBV20-1 with TRBJ2-5; D is undetermined. The CDR3 extends over 12 amino acids. Germline V gene lookup returns CDR1 DFQATT and CDR2 SNEGSKA (reference sequence). With 1 base removed from V and 4 bases from J, the gap between germline ends came to 7 bases. The CDR3 loop is CSARVLRETQYF. Here the CDR3 DNA reads TGCAGTGCTAGAGTACTTAGAGAGACCCAGTACTTC.

This clonotype was counted many times. The rearrangement joins TRBV7-2 to TRBJ2-1; 8 bases are a match to TRBD1. V was pared by 3 bases and J by 5 bases, with 3 bases of the junction left unmatched. The CDR3 loop spans 14 amino acids. The germline gives CDR1 SGHTA, CDR2 FQGNSA. The CDR3 bases are TGTGCCAGCAGCTTGGACAGGGTAGACAATGAGCAGTTCTTC. Its translation is CASSLDRVDNEQFF.